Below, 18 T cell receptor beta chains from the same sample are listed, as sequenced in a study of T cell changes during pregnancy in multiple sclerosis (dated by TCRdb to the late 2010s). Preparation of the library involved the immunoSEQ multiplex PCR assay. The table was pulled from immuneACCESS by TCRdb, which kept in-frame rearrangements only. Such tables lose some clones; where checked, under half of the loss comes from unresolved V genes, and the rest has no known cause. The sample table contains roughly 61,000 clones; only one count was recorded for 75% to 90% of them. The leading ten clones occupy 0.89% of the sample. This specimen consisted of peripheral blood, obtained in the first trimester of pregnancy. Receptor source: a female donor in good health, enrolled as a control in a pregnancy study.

Written as DNA, the CDR3 is TGCGCCAGCAGCCCGCAGGGGGACTACTATGGCTACACCTTC. Amino acid sequence: CASSPQGDYYGYTF. The rearrangement uses TRBV4-3 and TRBJ1-2; 7 bases agree with TRBD1. The germline CDR1 and CDR2 sequences are LGHNA and YSLEER. This CDR3 comprises 14 residues. J was trimmed by 3 bases and V by 4 bases; bases with no gene match: 5.

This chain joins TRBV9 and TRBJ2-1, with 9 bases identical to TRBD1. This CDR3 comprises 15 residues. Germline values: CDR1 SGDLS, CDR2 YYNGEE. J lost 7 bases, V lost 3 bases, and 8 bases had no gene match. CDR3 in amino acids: CASSDPQDRGNEQFF. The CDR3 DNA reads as TGTGCCAGCAGCGACCCACAGGACAGGGGTAATGAGCAGTTCTTC.

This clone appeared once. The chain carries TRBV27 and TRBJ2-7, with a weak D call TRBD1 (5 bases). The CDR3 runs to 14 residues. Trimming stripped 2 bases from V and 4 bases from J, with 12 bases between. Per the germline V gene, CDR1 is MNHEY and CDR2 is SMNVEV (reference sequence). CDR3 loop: CASSLLAGSYEQYF. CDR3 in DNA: TGTGCCAGCAGTTTACTTGCAGGGTCATACGAGCAGTACTTC.

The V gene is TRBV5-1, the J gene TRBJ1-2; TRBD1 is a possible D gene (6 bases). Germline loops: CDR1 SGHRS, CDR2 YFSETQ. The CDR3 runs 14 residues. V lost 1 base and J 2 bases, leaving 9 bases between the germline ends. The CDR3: CASSLSGGNYGYTF. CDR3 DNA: TGCGCCAGCAGCTTGAGCGGGGGCAACTATGGCTACACCTTC.

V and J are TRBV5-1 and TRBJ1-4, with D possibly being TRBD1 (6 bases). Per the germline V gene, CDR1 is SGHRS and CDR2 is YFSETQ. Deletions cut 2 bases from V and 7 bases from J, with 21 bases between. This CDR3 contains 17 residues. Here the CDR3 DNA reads TGCGCCAGCAGCTTTCAAAGAGGGGGAAGTATAGGTGAAAAACTGTTTTTT. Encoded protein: CASSFQRGGSIGEKLFF.

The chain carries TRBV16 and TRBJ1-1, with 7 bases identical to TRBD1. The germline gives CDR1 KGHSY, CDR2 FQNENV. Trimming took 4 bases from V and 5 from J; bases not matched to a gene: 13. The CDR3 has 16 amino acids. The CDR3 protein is CASSPIRGRLGTEAFF. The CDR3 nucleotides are TGTGCCAGCAGCCCAATAAGGGGGCGATTAGGGACTGAAGCTTTCTTT.

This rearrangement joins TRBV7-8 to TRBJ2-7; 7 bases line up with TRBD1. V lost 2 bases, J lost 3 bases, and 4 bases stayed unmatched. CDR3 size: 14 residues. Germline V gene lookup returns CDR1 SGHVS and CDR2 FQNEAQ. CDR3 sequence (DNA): TGTGCCAGCAGCTTAAGGGACAGATACTACGAGCAGTACTTC. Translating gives CASSLRDRYYEQYF.

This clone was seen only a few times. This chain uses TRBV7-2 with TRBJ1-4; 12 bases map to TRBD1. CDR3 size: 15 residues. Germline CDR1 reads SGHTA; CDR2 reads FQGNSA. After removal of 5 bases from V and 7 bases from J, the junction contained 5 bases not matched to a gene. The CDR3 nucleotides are TGTGCCAGCAGCGAGGGGACAGGGGGCAGTGAAAAACTGTTTTTT. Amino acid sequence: CASSEGTGGSEKLFF.

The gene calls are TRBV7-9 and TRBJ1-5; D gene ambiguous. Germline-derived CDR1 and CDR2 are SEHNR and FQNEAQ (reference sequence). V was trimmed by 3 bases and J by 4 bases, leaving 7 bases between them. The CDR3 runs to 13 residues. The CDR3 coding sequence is TGTGCCAGCAGCTTCCCGTATAATCAGCCCCAGCATTTT. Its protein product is CASSFPYNQPQHF. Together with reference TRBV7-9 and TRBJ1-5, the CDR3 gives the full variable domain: DTGVSQNPRHKITKRGQNVTFRCDPISEHNRLYWYRQTLGQGPEFLTYFQNEAQLEKSRLLSDRFSAERPKGSFSTLEIQRTEQGDSAMYLCASSFPYNQPQHFGDGTRLSIL.

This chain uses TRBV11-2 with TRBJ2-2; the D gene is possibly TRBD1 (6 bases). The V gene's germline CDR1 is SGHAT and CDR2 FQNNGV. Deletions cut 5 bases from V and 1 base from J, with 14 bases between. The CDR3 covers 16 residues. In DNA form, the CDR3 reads TGTGCCAGCAGCCCCGGGGACAAGCGGAACACCGGGGAGCTGTTTTTT. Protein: CASSPGDKRNTGELFF.

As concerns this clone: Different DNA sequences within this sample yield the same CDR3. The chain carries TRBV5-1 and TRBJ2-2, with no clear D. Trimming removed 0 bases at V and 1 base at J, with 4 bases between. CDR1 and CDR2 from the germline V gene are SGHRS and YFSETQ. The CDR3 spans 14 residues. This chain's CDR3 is CASSLGQNTGELFF. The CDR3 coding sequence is TGCGCCAGCAGCTTGGGGCAGAACACCGGGGAGCTGTTTTTT.

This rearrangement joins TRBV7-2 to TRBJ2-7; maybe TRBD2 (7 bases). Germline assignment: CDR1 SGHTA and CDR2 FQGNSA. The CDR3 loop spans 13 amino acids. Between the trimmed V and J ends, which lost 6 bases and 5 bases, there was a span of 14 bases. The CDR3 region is CASRGTGGHEQYF. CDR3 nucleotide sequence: TGTGCCAGCAGGGGTACCGGGGGGCACGAGCAGTACTTC.

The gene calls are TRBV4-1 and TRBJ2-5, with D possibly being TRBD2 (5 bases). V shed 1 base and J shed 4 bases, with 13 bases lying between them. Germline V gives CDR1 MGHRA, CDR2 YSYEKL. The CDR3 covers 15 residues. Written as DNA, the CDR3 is TGCGCCAGCAGCCAAGTCGGACTGGCGATAGAGACCCAGTACTTC. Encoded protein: CASSQVGLAIETQYF.

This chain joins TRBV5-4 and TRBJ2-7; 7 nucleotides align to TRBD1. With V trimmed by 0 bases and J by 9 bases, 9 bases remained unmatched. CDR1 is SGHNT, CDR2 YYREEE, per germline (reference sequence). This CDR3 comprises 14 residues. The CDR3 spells CASSLEQGRWGQYF. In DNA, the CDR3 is TGTGCCAGCAGCTTGGAACAGGGGCGCTGGGGGCAGTACTTC.

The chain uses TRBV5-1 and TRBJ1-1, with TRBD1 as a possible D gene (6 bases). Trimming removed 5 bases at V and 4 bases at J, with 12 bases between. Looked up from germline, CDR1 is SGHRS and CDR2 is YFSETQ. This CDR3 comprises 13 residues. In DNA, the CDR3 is TGCGCCAGCAGGGAGGGAGGGGGCACTGAAGCTTTCTTT. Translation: CASREGGGTEAFF.

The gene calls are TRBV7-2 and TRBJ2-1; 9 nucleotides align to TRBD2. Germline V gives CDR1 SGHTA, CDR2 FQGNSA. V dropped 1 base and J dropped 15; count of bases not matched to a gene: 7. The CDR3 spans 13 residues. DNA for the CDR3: TGTGCCAGCAGCTTAGAGGGCGGGGGGGAAAGGTTCTTC. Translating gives CASSLEGGGERFF. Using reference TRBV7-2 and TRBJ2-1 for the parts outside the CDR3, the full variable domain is GAGVSQSPSNKVTEKGKDVELRCDPISGHTALYWYRQSLGQGLEFLIYFQGNSAPDKSGLPSDRFSAERTGGSVSTLTIQRTQQEDSAVYLCASSLEGGGERFFGPGTRLTVL.

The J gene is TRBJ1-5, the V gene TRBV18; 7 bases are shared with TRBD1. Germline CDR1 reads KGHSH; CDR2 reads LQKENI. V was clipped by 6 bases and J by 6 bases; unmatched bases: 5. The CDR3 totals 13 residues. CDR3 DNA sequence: TGTGCCAGCTCGGCTGACAGGGTTCAGCCCCAGCATTTT. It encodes CASSADRVQPQHF.

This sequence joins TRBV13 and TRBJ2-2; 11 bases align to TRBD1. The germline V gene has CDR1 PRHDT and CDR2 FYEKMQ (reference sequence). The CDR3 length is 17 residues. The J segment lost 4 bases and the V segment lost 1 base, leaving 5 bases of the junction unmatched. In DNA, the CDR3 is TGTGCCAGCAGCTTAGCCCCCGGGACAGGGGGCACCGGGGAGCTGTTTTTT. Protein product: CASSLAPGTGGTGELFF.